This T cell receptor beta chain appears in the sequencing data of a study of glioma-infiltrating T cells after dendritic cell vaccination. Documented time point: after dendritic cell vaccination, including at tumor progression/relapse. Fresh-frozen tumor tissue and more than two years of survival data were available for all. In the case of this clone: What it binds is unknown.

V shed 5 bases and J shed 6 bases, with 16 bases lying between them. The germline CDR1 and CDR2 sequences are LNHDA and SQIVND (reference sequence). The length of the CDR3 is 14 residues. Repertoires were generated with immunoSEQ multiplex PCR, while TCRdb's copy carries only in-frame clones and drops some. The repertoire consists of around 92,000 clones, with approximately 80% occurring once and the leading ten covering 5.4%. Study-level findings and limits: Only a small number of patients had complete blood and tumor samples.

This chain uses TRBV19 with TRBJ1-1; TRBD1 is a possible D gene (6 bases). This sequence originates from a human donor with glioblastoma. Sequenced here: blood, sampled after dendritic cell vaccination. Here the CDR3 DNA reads TGTGCCAGTAGTCCAAGGACAGCCGGGCCTGAAGCTTTCTTT. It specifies CASSPRTAGPEAFF.